This T cell receptor (beta chain) came from a study of blood T cells in healthy people across ages. Across the study: Capturing about one barcoded beta molecule per two T cells was achieved by template switching. Regarding the study as a whole: Higher naive T cell percentage went strongly together with higher TCR beta diversity.

This clonotype was seen a handful of times. Its antigen is unidentified. Then a second PCR, running about 7 to 11 cycles, was carried out with a sample-barcoded 5' primer and a J-beta primer mix. TCRdb passed the 5' RACE reads through MiXCR, listing each CDR3 protein once. The sample has more than 900,000 distinct CDR3 sequences; 25% to 30% are singletons. With V trimmed by 3 bases and J by 5 bases, 7 bases remained unmatched. Germline V gene sequence: CDR1 SGHRS, CDR2 YFSETQ. This CDR3 comprises 16 residues. These same data were also listed under a study on T cells of mothers and their children. That work contributes: Donation came from three healthy Caucasian mothers together with their six children. There were over 9.5 million TCR beta CDR3 reads from each mother and a few million from each child.

This chain joins TRBV5-1 and TRBJ2-5; TRBD2 agrees at 13 bases. The sequence was collected from a woman aged 40 to 49 in good health. Sample: blood. Here the CDR3 reads CASSSLLAGGHETQYF. CDR3 coding DNA: TGCGCCAGCAGCTCCCTACTAGCGGGGGGGCATGAGACCCAGTACTTC. The whole variable domain, filled in from reference TRBV5-1 and TRBJ2-5, reads KAGVTQTPRYLIKTRGQQVTLSCSPISGHRSVSWYQQTPGQGLQFLFEYFSETQRNKGNFPGRFSGRQFSNSRSEMNVSTLELGDSALYLCASSSLLAGGHETQYFGPGTRLLVL.